The 10 T cell receptor beta chains given below trace back to one sample, sequenced in a study of tumor-infiltrating lymphocytes in primary liver carcinoma. cDNA specific to TCR beta was made from about 0.45 ug of total RNA, with a constant-region primer employed for priming. Libraries for TCR beta were built through three nested multiplex PCR rounds, which together made up a slightly modified ARM-PCR procedure. Two initial PCR rounds of about 10 cycles each paired TRBV1-TRBV30 forward primers with a C-beta reverse primer. One entry per CDR3 protein results from TCRdb running MiXCR on the multiplex PCR reads. The table shows fewer than 75,000 distinct CDR3 sequences, with roughly two thirds occurring only once. For each extraction, RNA and DNA were obtained together from approximately 20-30 mg of unsorted bulk tissue. Specimen: liver tumor tissue from sampling region 4. Noted subset: tumor region T4, right-lateral pole. These receptors all stem from a man aged 35-49 years with primary liver carcinoma and hepatitis B virus infection.

This clonotype has only a few counts. CDR3 in DNA: TGCAGCGCGGGAGGGACTAGCGGGAACCAGTTCTTC. Translation: CSAGGTSGNQFF. The genes are TRBV29-1 and TRBJ2-1; TRBD2 agrees at 13 bases. CDR1 is SQVTM and CDR2 is ANQGSEA in the germline V gene. The CDR3 has 12 residues. The V and J ends lost 7 bases and 13 bases, in that order; junction bases with no gene match: 7.

A word on this clonotype: A read error may explain this, as a much larger clone is one base away. The rearrangement uses TRBV11-2 and TRBJ2-5; D may be TRBD1 or TRBD2 (5 bases each). The V gene's germline CDR1 is SGHAT and CDR2 FQNNGV. Trimming removed 4 bases from V and 1 base from J, with 10 bases in between. This CDR3 is built from 14 residues. The CDR3 DNA reads as TGTGCCAGCAGCTCACACGGGACCCAAGAGACCCAGTACTTC. Protein: CASSSHGTQETQYF.

Remarks on this clonotype: Just one base apart from a much larger clone, this may be a read error. V is TRBV12-3 or TRBV12-4 and J is TRBJ2-5; D gene unclear. Deletions cut 1 base from V and 5 bases from J, with 5 bases between. CDR3 length: 12 amino acids. DNA of the CDR3: TGTGCCAGCAGTTTAGGGCTCGAGACCCAGTACTTC. This translates into CASSLGLETQYF.

Notes on this clonotype: Just one base apart from a much larger clone, this may be a read error. The conserved phenylalanine or tryptophan normally closing the CDR3 is absent here, so this likely arose from a read error. J is TRBJ2-7 and V is TRBV28, with 7 bases fitting TRBD2. This CDR3 comprises 12 residues. The J segment lost 4 bases and the V segment lost 8 bases, leaving 5 bases of the junction unmatched. CDR1 and CDR2 (germline): MDHEN, SYDVKM. CDR3 in DNA: TGTGCCAGCCGGGAGGCGGTTTACGAGCAGTACCTC. It specifies CASREAVYEQYL.

As to this clonotype: This may stem from a read error, because a much larger clone lies one nucleotide away. The rearrangement links TRBV25-1 to TRBJ2-2; perhaps TRBD1 as D (6 bases). The CDR3 is 11 amino acids. Per germline, CDR1 MGHDK and CDR2 SYGVNS. The CDR3 is CTSRGAGELFF. The CDR3 DNA reads as TGTACCAGCAGGGGCGCCGGGGAGCTGTTTTTT.

This clonotype appeared a few times. Just one base apart from a much larger clone, this may be a read error. The CDR3 protein is CVSSLRSEETQYF. The CDR3 DNA reads TGTGTCAGCAGTTTGAGGTCAGAAGAGACCCAGTACTTC. The V call is TRBV12-3 or TRBV12-4, the J call TRBJ2-5; no reliable D call. This CDR3 has 13 amino acids.

As for this clonotype: A junction boundary mismatches the germline segment, possibly from a read error. V and J are TRBV6-5 and TRBJ2-5; a possible D gene is TRBD2 (5 bases). The CDR3 runs 19 residues. CDR1 and CDR2 (germline): MNHEY, SVGAGI. The CDR3 sequence: CASSYVFVDSLTNQGTQYF. The CDR3 DNA sequence: TGTGCCAGCAGTTACGTTTTCGTGGACTCGCTAACCAACCAAGGGACCCAGTACTTC.

Concerning this clonotype: With a much larger clone just one base away, this may be a read error. V is TRBV10-3 and J is TRBJ2-4; no reliable D call. Germline lookup yields CDR1 ENHRY and CDR2 SYGVKD. V dropped 7 bases and J dropped 0 bases, with 13 bases sitting between them. The length of the CDR3 is 15 residues. CDR3 DNA: TGTGCCATCATTGACAACTGGAAAGCCAAAAACATTCAGTACTTC. This gives the protein CAIIDNWKAKNIQYF.

This clonotype was seen repeatedly, ten times or more. The chain employs TRBV11-1 and TRBJ2-1; TRBD2 matches 8 bases. Trimming cost V 4 bases and J 5 bases; bases outside gene matches: 7. Germline lookup yields CDR1 SGHAT and CDR2 FQDESV (reference sequence). The CDR3 loop spans 15 amino acids. The DNA of the CDR3 is TGTGCCAGCAGCTCGACCGGGCGGGGGGACAATGAGCAGTTCTTC. As protein: CASSSTGRGDNEQFF.

This clonotype was recorded many times. The rearrangement links TRBV6-5 to TRBJ2-7; D not certain. Germline CDR1 reads MNHEY; CDR2 reads SVGAGI. Trimming took off 0 bases at V and 3 bases at J, with 6 bases between the two ends. This CDR3 has 13 amino acids. CDR3 in amino acids: CASSYSPNYEQYF. DNA for the CDR3: TGTGCCAGCAGTTACTCTCCTAACTACGAGCAGTACTTC.